This T cell receptor (beta chain) was documented in a study of shared clonotypes between healthy human individuals (dated by TCRdb to 2019 to 2021). Looking at the study overall: The cohort included three men and a couple of women between 18 and 49 years of age. Blood TCR repertoires of about 5 healthy adults were deeply sequenced to estimate repertoire size and the extent of clonotype sharing between individuals. To increase sequencing depth and limit assay-specific biases, TCR repertoire library preparation and sequencing were carried out by different laboratories using diverse techniques. Per donor, three plates each were used for CD4 naive and CD4 memory, two for CD8 naive, and one for CD8 memory. Leukapheresis yielded between about 0.94 and 8.9 billion PBMCs per donor.

The research as a whole found: Sampling was restricted to blood, and TCR repertoires in tissue are likely to differ from TCR repertoires in blood. Based on pairwise subsampling, the degree of clonotype sharing among donors was expected to be affected by sequencing depth. The genetic and exposure-history diversity represented was limited by the small number of donors. Clonotypes shared by all four sorted-subset donors showed higher generation probabilities than non-shared clonotypes. Across several donors, roughly 5.4% of naive CD4, roughly 3.8% of naive CD8, about 2.3% of memory CD4, and roughly 0.4% of memory CD8 clonotypes were shared. Even with the large sequencing depth, rarefaction of the sorted-subset datasets indicated that sequencing was incomplete. Larger estimated clonotype richness was generally found for naive subsets than for memory subsets.

TCR CDR3 regions were amplified from genomic DNA by multiplex PCR using the deep immunoSEQ assay. Genomic DNA extracted from each cell subset was distributed evenly over all wells of several immunoSEQ 96-well plates, and each plate served as one replicate. For sorted subsets, each replicate PCR was loaded with approximately 0.2 ug genomic DNA, equivalent to roughly 30,000 T cell genomes. The purified libraries were quantified using a Qubit 3.0 fluorometer, sized with a Bioanalyzer 2100, and then quantified again using the KAPA Library Quantification kit. Each immunoSEQ 96-well plate was sequenced on its own single-read 150-cycle Illumina NextSeq 550 flow cell. Turning to the authors' computational methods: The immunoSEQ output contained only junctional sequences without quality scores, so filtering could not match that applied to full-length reads. To assign V/J genes and CDR3, sequences were annotated using PyIR, a Python wrapper for IgBLAST v1.9, with IMGT germline references. Reads were removed for weak V/J assignments (E-value above 1e-6), missing CDR3, stop codons, out-of-frame junctions, or ambiguous translated residues. V3J clonotypes were defined as sequences sharing the same inferred V gene, J gene, and CDR3 amino acid sequence. Percentage overlap between repertoires was computed as shared unique clonotypes divided by the size of the smaller repertoire. Repertoire richness was assessed with RTK rarefaction, the Chao1 estimator, and Recon v2.1 estimates of unobserved clonotypes. For all TCRbeta clonotypes obtained by the gDNA method from several donors, generation probabilities were computed with OLGA. The immuneACCESS repertoire file appears here via TCRdb, limited to in-frame rearrangements. These files lack a portion of the clones; in checked studies, under half of the deficit traces to unresolved V genes, and the cause of the others is not known. V, J and clone size reflect that table, while D and trimming were determined from the DNA. This sample is represented by some 630,000 clones; 90% to 97% of them were singletons. The ten largest make up 0.095% to 0.13% of the sample.

CD8 naive samples were CD45RO-negative cells positively selected for CCR7, giving a CD45RA+CCR7+ population that excluded TemRA cells. Donors were healthy HIV-negative adults with no recently reported acute infections or vaccinations. Only Caucasian adults living in Nashville, Tennessee, USA were represented among the donors. After blood collection by leukapheresis, PBMCs were isolated using Ficoll-Histopaque density gradient centrifugation and then cryopreserved in the vapor phase of liquid nitrogen. Analytical flow cytometry was used to check the purity and quantity of every magnetically sorted T cell population. Each sorted fraction had its genomic DNA isolated and then quantified by UV absorbance on a Nanodrop 2000c. On this clone itself: Its recognized antigen is unknown. The sample holds no much larger clone one base away, and base qualities are not on file.

From the germline V gene, CDR1 is SGHDN and CDR2 is FVKESK. V ends up 8 bases short and J 3 bases short, with an unmatched junction base count of 6. The CDR3 spans 13 residues, from the cysteine through the phenylalanine. The only DNA kept is the CDR3, 39 bases in frame from the first base. Source material: naive CD8+ T cells sorted from blood. The cell subset or site label on this specimen signifies: CD45RA+CCR7+. This sequence was found in a woman aged 25 to 39 in good health. The chain is assembled from TRBV14 and TRBJ2-7; 8 middle bases align to TRBD2. The CDR3 protein is CASRSSGSYEQYF. Read as DNA, the sequence is TGTGCCAGCCGGTCCAGCGGGAGCTACGAGCAGTACTTC. The full variable domain, with segments outside the CDR3 supplied by the reference TRBV14 and TRBJ2-7 proteins, appears as EAGVTQFPSHSVIEKGQTVTLRCDPISGHDNLYWYRRVMGKEIKFLLHFVKESKQDESGMPNNRFLAERTGGTYSTLKVQPAELEDSGVYFCASRSSGSYEQYFGPGTRLTVT.